The sequence of this T cell receptor (beta chain) was determined in a study of blood T cell repertoires in COVID-19. Study-wide context: Specimens from acute and convalescent COVID-19 originated in the United States, Italy and Spain. Nucleic acid was either cDNA or gDNA, and it came from T cells, B-cell-depleted T cells, or PBMCs.

This CDR3 comprises 13 residues. Germline loops: CDR1 GTSNPN, CDR2 SVGIG (reference sequence). The V gene lost 1 base and the J gene lost 5 bases, with 12 bases spanning the gap. Methods used by the authors: By means of reference gene primer amplification, nucleated cell counts were estimated. The table came from immunoSEQ multiplex PCR; TCRdb's copy has only in-frame clones and leaves some out. Clone size and V and J calls were adopted from that table, with D and trimming inferred from the DNA. The repertoire holds about 200,000 clones, with around 86% as singletons. This clone was seen a single time.

The chain carries TRBV30 and TRBJ2-7; D is possibly TRBD1 (6 bases). Sequencing was carried out using peripheral blood. This clonotype originated in a man aged 35 to 55 with acute or convalescent COVID-19. DNA of the CDR3: TGTGCCTGGAGTGGGGTTGGGGGCCACGAGCAGTACTTC. Its protein is CAWSGVGGHEQYF.